This passage covers 14 T cell receptor beta chains from one sample sequenced in a study of shared clonotypes between healthy human individuals. CD45RO-negative CD8 cells positively selected for CCR7 made up the naive population, which excluded terminally differentiated effector memory CD45RA+ cells. The repertoire was sequenced with immunoSEQ multiplex PCR; TCRdb's copy has only in-frame clones and lacks some. Among about 2 million clones listed, 85% to 95% were seen once. Sequencing input: naive CD8+ T cells sorted from blood. These receptors came from a man younger than 35 in good health.

V gene TRBV28 combines with J gene TRBJ1-5; D not resolved. The CDR3 extends over 14 amino acids. From germline, CDR1 is MDHEN and CDR2 SYDVKM. The V end lost 7 bases, the J end lost 2 bases, and 12 bases lay between the germline ends. Here the CDR3 reads CASTPGMGNQPQHF. Written as DNA, the CDR3 is TGTGCCAGCACCCCCGGTATGGGCAATCAGCCCCAGCATTTT.

The rearrangement links TRBV7-8 to TRBJ2-1, with D unresolved. The germline V gene has CDR1 SGHVS and CDR2 FQNEAQ. The CDR3 is made up of 15 amino acids. V was cut by 1 base and J by 2 bases, with 9 bases left in between. This CDR3 reads CASSLVPGAYNEQFF. Here the CDR3 DNA reads TGTGCCAGCAGCTTAGTCCCTGGGGCCTACAATGAGCAGTTCTTC.

This chain joins TRBV18 and TRBJ1-5; 8 bases fit TRBD1. J gave up 5 bases and V 3 bases, and 3 bases lay outside the gene matches. The CDR3 is 14 amino acids. The germline V gene has CDR1 KGHSH and CDR2 LQKENI. CDR3 nucleotide sequence: TGTGCCAGCTCACCGGACAGGGAGGATCAGCCCCAGCATTTT. Its protein is CASSPDREDQPQHF. Based on the CDR3 plus reference TRBV18 and TRBJ1-5, the full variable domain is NAGVMQNPRHLVRRRGQEARLRCSPMKGHSHVYWYRQLPEEGLKFMVYLQKENIIDESGMPKERFSAEFPKEGPSILRIQQVVRGDSAAYFCASSPDREDQPQHFGDGTRLSIL.

This chain joins TRBV28 and TRBJ2-7; TRBD1 or TRBD2 may be the D gene (5 bases each). The CDR3 runs to 15 residues. Germline CDR1 and CDR2: MDHEN and SYDVKM. The CDR3 region is CAARQGDGFAYEQYF. The CDR3 DNA is TGTGCAGCACGACAAGGGGACGGATTCGCCTACGAGCAGTACTTC.

The chain has TRBV7-9 and TRBJ1-1; D possibly corresponds to TRBD1 (5 bases). V dropped 4 bases and J dropped 5 bases, with 11 bases sitting between them. CDR1 and CDR2 from the germline V gene are SEHNR and FQNEAQ (reference sequence). There are 13 residues in the CDR3. CDR3 nucleotide sequence: TGTGCCAGCAGCTATGGGGCGGATACTGAAGCTTTCTTT. Protein: CASSYGADTEAFF.

The J gene is TRBJ1-2, the V gene TRBV6-5; possibly TRBD1 for D (5 bases). V was pared by 2 bases and J by 6 bases, with 10 bases between. The CDR3 extends over 13 amino acids. Germline V gene data show CDR1 as MNHEY and CDR2 as SVGAGI. This CDR3 is CASSYGRVDGYTF. The CDR3 coding sequence is TGTGCCAGCAGTTACGGCAGGGTGGATGGCTACACCTTC.

This clone showed up just once. The DNA for the CDR3 is TGTGCCAGCAGCTTCCGACAGGGACTCGAGGAGACCCAGTACTTC. Translating gives CASSFRQGLEETQYF. V and J are TRBV7-9 and TRBJ2-5; D perhaps matches TRBD1 (7 bases). Germline V gives CDR1 SEHNR, CDR2 FQNEAQ (reference sequence). V was clipped by 3 bases and J by 5 bases, with 16 bases between them. The length of the CDR3 is 15 residues.

The rearrangement uses TRBV10-2 and TRBJ2-7; perhaps TRBD2 as D (5 bases). Germline CDR1 is WSHSY and CDR2 is SAAADI. The CDR3 spans 12 residues. The ends were cut back, 4 bases at V and 6 bases at J, with 10 bases in the middle. CDR3 sequence (DNA): TGCGCCAGCAGTGCCTTAGGGAGCGAGCAGTACTTC. This sequence encodes CASSALGSEQYF.

The gene calls are TRBV7-6 and TRBJ1-1; D remains unclear. The V end lost 4 bases, the J end lost 8 bases, and 14 bases lay between the germline ends. CDR3 length: 13 amino acids. Germline CDR1 is SGHVS and CDR2 is FNYEAQ. CDR3 sequence: CASSSNYGTEAFF. CDR3 nucleotide sequence: TGTGCCAGCAGCTCAAATTATGGTACGGAAGCTTTCTTT. The entire variable domain, with the rest obtained from reference TRBV7-6 and TRBJ1-1, is as follows: GAGVSQSPRYKVTKRGQDVALRCDPISGHVSLYWYRQALGQGPEFLTYFNYEAQQDKSGLPNDRFSAERPEGSISTLTIQRTEQRDSAMYRCASSSNYGTEAFFGQGTRLTVV.

J is TRBJ2-3 and V is TRBV30; 10 bases agree with TRBD1. The CDR3 has 16 residues. Trimming cost V 3 bases and J 4 bases; bases outside gene matches: 10. CDR1 is GTSNPN and CDR2 is SVGIG in the germline V gene (reference sequence). The CDR3 sequence is CAWRTRQGANADTQYF. CDR3 nucleotides: TGTGCCTGGAGGACCCGACAGGGGGCAAACGCAGATACGCAGTATTTT.

This clone came up once. The genes are TRBV9 and TRBJ2-3; D is ambiguous. The CDR3 is 15 residues long. Trimming removed 4 bases from V and 0 bases from J, with 12 bases in between. CDR1 and CDR2 from the germline V gene are SGDLS and YYNGEE. CDR3 nucleotide sequence: TGTGCCAGCAGCAACGACATTTCTAGCACAGATACGCAGTATTTT. Translated, it gives CASSNDISSTDTQYF.

The chain uses TRBV10-1 and TRBJ2-2; 9 nucleotides line up with TRBD1. The V gene end was trimmed by 4 bases and the J gene end by 3 bases; junction bases not matched to a gene: 6. Germline CDR1 reads WNHNN; CDR2 reads SYGVQD (reference sequence). The CDR3 loop spans 16 amino acids. Written as DNA, the CDR3 is TGCGCCAGCAGTGTAACCGGGACAGGGTACACCGGGGAGCTGTTTTTT. This encodes CASSVTGTGYTGELFF.

The chain employs TRBV4-1 and TRBJ2-7; TRBD1 might be the D (5 bases). The CDR3 runs 16 residues. With 3 bases removed from V and 4 bases from J, the gap between germline ends came to 19 bases. CDR1 is MGHRA, CDR2 YSYEKL, per germline. This CDR3 reads CASSQRRTGSLYEQYF. CDR3 bases: TGCGCCAGCAGCCAGCGGAGAACAGGCTCGCTTTACGAGCAGTACTTC.

The rearrangement links TRBV7-9 to TRBJ1-4; no definite D call. The CDR3 length is 16 residues. CDR1 is SEHNR, CDR2 FQNEAQ, per germline (reference sequence). V shed 4 bases and J shed 8 bases, with 20 bases lying between them. CDR3 sequence: CASSSAPTWGNEKLFF. In DNA, the CDR3 is TGTGCCAGCAGCTCGGCCCCGACATGGGGAAACGAAAAACTGTTTTTT.